One T cell receptor beta chain is described in this entry. Its antigen is undetermined. Amplification of TCR beta CDR3 regions used RNA as the template. The TCR CDR3 first-round RT-PCR relied on the HTBI primer set. TCRdb recomputed calls from the multiplex PCR reads with MiXCR, one row per CDR3 protein. Among over 650,000 distinct CDR3 sequences listed, about 45% were seen once. The data derive from a study of T cells in Graves' hyperthyroidism and ophthalmopathy. Study conclusions and caveats: Most thyroid clonotypes that were expanded above 0.001 also turned up in blood.

The junction had 8 bases not matched to a gene; V was cut back by 5 bases and J by 3 bases. The CDR3 covers 16 residues. Germline lookup yields CDR1 SGHTA and CDR2 FQGNSA. The clonotype was recovered from an adult man with Graves' disease, either hyperthyroidism or ophthalmopathy (not recorded which). The chain couples TRBV7-2 to TRBJ2-7, with 12 bases lining up with TRBD2. Specimen: peripheral blood or thyroid tissue (not recorded which). CDR3 sequence reads: CASSPLGLAGRYEQYF. As DNA, the CDR3 is TGTGCCAGCAGCCCCCTAGGACTAGCGGGGCGCTACGAGCAGTACTTC.